This T cell receptor (beta chain) is drawn from a study of T cell responses to AZD1222 COVID-19 vaccine. General study points: Seropositive AZD1222 recipients at baseline numbered only 6 or 7. Increases in Spike-specific TCR breadth and depth were seen after two AZD1222 doses. Clonal diversity was possibly underestimated; the donors were predominantly white British and more often female.

This CDR3 contains 16 residues. Germline V gene lookup returns CDR1 GTSNPN and CDR2 SVGIG (reference sequence). The repertoire was sequenced with immunoSEQ multiplex PCR; TCRdb's copy has only in-frame clones and lacks some. Found here are roughly 170,000 clones, about 85% of them singletons; the top ten hold around 2.6%. This clone was counted between two and nine times. Its antigen is unknown. Mismatch with germline at one junction end may stem from a read error. The sample here was peripheral blood, taken on day 0 of AZD1222 vaccination. The V call is TRBV30, the J call TRBJ1-2, with D possibly TRBD1 on 6 matching bases. The TCR originated in an adult in good health. The CDR3 loop reads CAWGVNLGGQRGGYTF. Here the CDR3 DNA reads TGTGCCTGGGGTGTGAATTTGGGGGGGCAGAGAGGTGGCTACACCTTC.